The next 13 T cell receptor beta chains were all read from a single sample in a study of radiotherapy plus CTLA-4 blockade in lung cancer. TCRdb's copy holds only in-frame clones and misses some; the assay was immunoSEQ multiplex PCR. The data contain 20,000 to 30,000 clones, around 71% of them singletons. The input for sequencing was peripheral blood, taken from a patient treated with radiotherapy plus ipilimumab. The receptors here all came from a human donor with non-small cell lung cancer whose response to radiotherapy plus ipilimumab could not be evaluated.

The rearrangement uses TRBV5-1 and TRBJ2-2, with D possibly being TRBD2 (6 bases). V lost 3 bases, J lost 12 bases, and 12 bases lay in between. The CDR3 runs to 12 residues. Germline loops: CDR1 SGHRS, CDR2 YFSETQ. CDR3 sequence: CASSSVGGKLFF. The DNA for the CDR3 is TGCGCCAGCAGCTCCGTCGGGGGAAAGCTGTTTTTT.

The rearrangement links TRBV4-1 to TRBJ2-2; TRBD2 aligns across 11 bases. Trimming at V came to 7 bases and at J to 2 bases, leaving 3 bases not matched to a gene. The V gene's germline CDR1 is MGHRA and CDR2 YSYEKL. The CDR3 is 15 residues long. The CDR3, as DNA: TGCGCCAGCACAACTAGCGGGGGAAACACCGGGGAGCTGTTTTTT. Protein sequence: CASTTSGGNTGELFF.

This clone appeared a few times. This chain links TRBV13 with TRBJ2-5; 16 nucleotides align to TRBD2. The V gene end was trimmed by 4 bases and the J gene end by 5 bases; junction bases not matched to a gene: 10. The germline V gene has CDR1 PRHDT and CDR2 FYEKMQ (reference sequence). The CDR3 spans 18 residues. CDR3 DNA sequence: TGTGCCAGCAGCTCAGCGGGACTAGCGGGAGGGGCTCTTGAGACCCAGTACTTC. Translating gives CASSSAGLAGGALETQYF.

Regarding this clone: A junction boundary mismatches the germline segment, possibly from a read error. This chain links TRBV30 with TRBJ2-7, with 11 bases that match TRBD2. The CDR3 covers 11 residues. The germline CDR1 and CDR2 sequences are GTSNPN and SVGIG (reference sequence). CDR3 nucleotides: TGTGCCTGGAGTGGGGGACTAGCGGTTAACTTC. It is translated as CAWSGGLAVNF.

J is TRBJ2-5 and V is TRBV7-6; D may be TRBD2 (7 bases). This CDR3 has 13 residues. Germline loops: CDR1 SGHVS, CDR2 FNYEAQ. Trimming stripped 0 bases from V and 7 bases from J, with 9 bases between. Written as DNA, the CDR3 is TGTGCCAGCAGCTTAGCAGGGGGGGGGACCCAGTACTTC. Translated, it gives CASSLAGGGTQYF. The entire variable domain, with the rest obtained from reference TRBV7-6 and TRBJ2-5, is as follows: GAGVSQSPRYKVTKRGQDVALRCDPISGHVSLYWYRQALGQGPEFLTYFNYEAQQDKSGLPNDRFSAERPEGSISTLTIQRTEQRDSAMYRCASSLAGGGTQYFGPGTRLLVL.

This clone was detected a few times. J is TRBJ2-1 and V is TRBV29-1; TRBD1 matches 10 bases. In germline, CDR1 is SQVTM, CDR2 ANQGSEA. Trimming at V came to 7 bases and at J to 3 bases, leaving 12 bases not matched to a gene. The CDR3 is 16 residues long. CDR3 sequence (DNA): TGCAGCGCTTTAGCTGTCGGACAGGGGGTCTACAATGAGCAGTTCTTC. Amino acids: CSALAVGQGVYNEQFF.

This clone was found a few times. The CDR3 protein is CASSLGQEAYEQYF. CDR3 bases: TGTGCCAGCAGTTTAGGCCAGGAAGCCTACGAGCAGTACTTC. The chain joins TRBV28 to TRBJ2-7; D not resolved. From germline, CDR1 is MDHEN and CDR2 SYDVKM. Trimming pared 2 bases from V and 2 bases from J, leaving 10 bases between. There are 14 residues in the CDR3.

This clone has only a few counts. This rearrangement joins TRBV14 to TRBJ2-3; 14 bases are shared with TRBD2. The germline CDR1 and CDR2 sequences are SGHDN and FVKESK. With V trimmed by 3 bases and J by 7 bases, 3 bases remained unmatched. CDR3 length equals 15 residues. CDR3 sequence (DNA): TGTGCCAGCAGCCACGGGACTAGCGGGAGATATACGCAGTATTTT. Translating gives CASSHGTSGRYTQYF.

There are a few counts of this clone. The rearrangement uses TRBV7-7 and TRBJ2-5, with TRBD1 identical over 9 bases. The CDR3 covers 13 residues. After removal of 5 bases from V and 5 bases from J, the junction contained 3 bases not matched to a gene. Looked up from germline, CDR1 is SSHAT and CDR2 is FNYEAQ (reference sequence). The CDR3 nucleotides are TGTGCCAGCAGCCGAGACAGGGGGGAGACCCAGTACTTC. It yields the protein CASSRDRGETQYF.

The CDR3 nucleotides read TGTGCTAGTGGTCCAGGACAGGCCCTTAGTGAGACCCAGTACTTC. Residues: CASGPGQALSETQYF. The chain joins TRBV12-5 to TRBJ2-5, with TRBD1 identical over 7 bases. Losses at the gene ends were 5 bases for V and 5 bases for J; bases not matched to a gene: 11. The CDR3 totals 15 residues. CDR1 and CDR2 from the germline V gene are LGHNT and FRNRAP.

The chain carries TRBV7-9 and TRBJ1-4; D unresolved. V lost 1 base and J lost 4, with 10 bases in between. The CDR3 runs to 15 residues. CDR1 SEHNR and CDR2 FQNEAQ come from the germline V gene (reference sequence). The CDR3 DNA is TGTGCCAGCAGCTTAGGTGGACTTCTTAATGAAAAACTGTTTTTT. It yields the protein CASSLGGLLNEKLFF.

The genes are TRBV6-1 and TRBJ1-5; 9 nucleotides match TRBD1. V was clipped by 6 bases and J by 5 bases; unmatched bases: 8. Looked up from germline, CDR1 is MNHNS and CDR2 is SASEGT. The length of the CDR3 is 15 residues. As DNA, the CDR3 is TGTGCCAGCAGGCCCACGGGACAGGGACATCAGCCCCAGCATTTT. Amino acids: CASRPTGQGHQPQHF.

The genes are TRBV11-2 and TRBJ2-1; 8 nucleotides agree with TRBD1. Germline-derived CDR1 and CDR2 are SGHAT and FQNNGV. The CDR3 consists of 17 residues. Trimming at V came to 6 bases and at J to 5 bases, leaving 15 bases not matched to a gene. CDR3 region: CASSFGITGGLNNEQFF. The CDR3 nucleotides are TGTGCCAGCAGTTTCGGCATAACAGGGGGACTCAACAATGAGCAGTTCTTC.